This T cell receptor (beta chain) stems from a study of control samples from healthy donors and cancer patients. Clones were sequenced by immunoSEQ multiplex PCR, and TCRdb holds only the in-frame ones, with some missing. Of 150,000 to 200,000 clones in the sample, 75% to 95% were seen once. This CDR3 has 13 residues. Trimming left V 2 bases short and J 7 bases short, with 11 bases between. The germline gives CDR1 MNHEY, CDR2 SVGEGT. This TCR was recovered from a woman aged 40 to 50 in good health. The rearrangement joins TRBV6-2 or TRBV6-3 to TRBJ2-5; D is unclear. Input material: blood. CDR3 nucleotides: TGTGCCAGCAGTTACGGGGATGGGTTGACCCAGTACTTC. Its protein is CASSYGDGLTQYF.